The 31 T cell receptor beta chains below come from one sample, sequenced in a study of shared clonotypes between healthy human individuals. The data were produced by immunoSEQ multiplex PCR, yet TCRdb's version contains in-frame clones alone and is incomplete. Among roughly 1,000,000 clones listed, 78% were seen once. The sequenced sample was memory CD4+ T cells from PBMCs. Subset in this sample: CD45RA-negative fraction. The source is a man aged 18 to 30 in good health. Some clones in this sample may be carry-over from other donors' samples.

The rearrangement uses TRBV6-5 and TRBJ1-3; D remains ambiguous. Germline V gene data show CDR1 as MNHEY and CDR2 as SVGAGI. Trimming took off 8 bases at V and 1 base at J, with 9 bases between the two ends. CDR3 size: 13 residues. This CDR3 is CASGEISGNTIYF. For the CDR3, the DNA is TGTGCCAGCGGAGAGATTTCTGGAAACACCATATATTTT.

The rearrangement joins TRBV28 to TRBJ1-5, with D possibly being TRBD1 (6 bases). Germline V CDR1 and CDR2: MDHEN, SYDVKM. The V gene lost 10 bases and the J gene lost 7 bases, with 20 bases spanning the gap. This CDR3 contains 14 residues. The CDR3 coding sequence is TGTGCCATCAACGCAGGGGTTAGCGAGCAGCCCCAGCATTTT. It encodes CAINAGVSEQPQHF.

This clone was recorded once. This rearrangement joins TRBV25-1 to TRBJ1-1; D unclear. Trimming stripped 1 base from V and 6 bases from J, with 12 bases between. CDR1 and CDR2 from the germline V gene are MGHDK and SYGVNS. This CDR3 comprises 14 residues. Here the CDR3 DNA reads TGTGCCAGCAGTGAATCCCGGGGAACGGCTGAAGCTTTCTTT. It is translated as CASSESRGTAEAFF.

The chain carries TRBV18 and TRBJ1-3, with D unresolved. The CDR3 has 15 residues. The V and J ends lost 2 bases and 0 bases respectively, with 8 bases between them. CDR1 and CDR2 (germline): KGHSH, LQKENI. CDR3 residues: CASSPGVSSGNTIYF. In nucleotides, the CDR3 is TGTGCCAGCTCACCAGGGGTGAGCTCTGGAAACACCATATATTTT.

This clone showed up just a few times. Other DNA variants within this sample encode the same CDR3. The chain combines TRBV28 with TRBJ2-6, with D uncertain. V lost 6 bases to trimming and J lost 0 bases, with 3 bases between them. Germline lookup yields CDR1 MDHEN and CDR2 SYDVKM. The CDR3 runs to 13 residues. The CDR3 region is CASRISGANVLTF. For the CDR3, the DNA is TGTGCCAGCAGGATCTCTGGGGCCAACGTCCTGACTTTC.

This chain's CDR3 is CASALSSSRELFF. The CDR3 nucleotides read TGTGCTAGTGCCCTGAGTTCGTCTCGGGAGCTGTTTTTT. The chain has TRBV12-5 and TRBJ2-2; unclear D gene. The CDR3 runs to 13 residues. Deletions cut 7 bases from V and 9 bases from J, with 15 bases between. CDR1 is LGHNT, CDR2 FRNRAP, per germline.

The chain employs TRBV7-9 and TRBJ1-1, with 8 bases aligning to TRBD1. CDR3 length equals 18 residues. Germline CDR1 reads SEHNR; CDR2 reads FQNEAQ (reference sequence). V was pared by 5 bases and J by 1 base, with 15 bases of the junction left unmatched. CDR3 sequence (DNA): TGTGCCAGCAGCCCCCAGCAGGGGGCTTTTACCCCGAACACTGAAGCTTTCTTT. This translates into CASSPQQGAFTPNTEAFF.

The chain joins TRBV6-6 to TRBJ2-3; 7 bases fit TRBD2. Losses at the gene ends were 6 bases for V and 1 base for J; bases not matched to a gene: 7. Germline CDR1 and CDR2: MNHNY and SVGAGI (reference sequence). The length of the CDR3 is 15 residues. The CDR3 DNA reads as TGTGCCAGCAGCCAAAGGGGAGGGGGCACAGATACGCAGTATTTT. Translated: CASSQRGGGTDTQYF.

The V gene is TRBV9, the J gene TRBJ2-6; D is perhaps TRBD2 (5 bases). Germline V gene lookup returns CDR1 SGDLS and CDR2 YYNGEE. V lost 4 bases and J 3 bases, leaving 17 bases between the germline ends. The CDR3 runs to 17 residues. The CDR3 protein is CASSPHPGRFGANVLTF. The CDR3 nucleotides are TGTGCCAGCAGCCCCCACCCGGGAAGATTTGGGGCCAACGTCCTGACTTTC.

The chain couples TRBV18 to TRBJ2-1; D is tentatively TRBD1 or TRBD2 (6 bases each). V gave up 0 bases and J gave up 7 bases, with 13 bases separating them. The CDR3 has 15 amino acids. Germline V gene data show CDR1 as KGHSH and CDR2 as LQKENI. The CDR3 here is CASSPPGGRRNEQFF. CDR3 bases: TGTGCCAGCTCACCACCGGGGGGCAGGAGGAATGAGCAGTTCTTC. Looking up the rest from reference TRBV18 and TRBJ2-1 gives the full variable domain: NAGVMQNPRHLVRRRGQEARLRCSPMKGHSHVYWYRQLPEEGLKFMVYLQKENIIDESGMPKERFSAEFPKEGPSILRIQQVVRGDSAAYFCASSPPGGRRNEQFFGPGTRLTVL.

This clone was observed a few times. The genes are TRBV2 and TRBJ2-7, with D possibly matching TRBD2 (5 bases). From germline, CDR1 is SNHLY and CDR2 FYNNEI. V was shortened by 8 bases and J by 4 bases, with 9 bases between the two germline ends. CDR3 length: 11 residues. The CDR3 reads CASGREYEQYF. The CDR3 nucleotides are TGTGCCAGCGGGAGAGAATACGAGCAGTACTTC.

The V and J genes are TRBV2 and TRBJ2-7, with 13 bases aligning to TRBD2. The CDR3 totals 15 residues. V was pared by 9 bases and J by 6 bases, with 11 bases of the junction left unmatched. Germline V CDR1 and CDR2: SNHLY, FYNNEI. The DNA of the CDR3 is TGTGCCAGGGGAATGGGACTAGCGGGAAATCTCGAGCAGTACTTC. It codes for CARGMGLAGNLEQYF.

The chain uses TRBV4-1 and TRBJ2-7, with a possible D match to TRBD2 (6 bases). CDR3 length: 15 amino acids. Per the germline V gene, CDR1 is MGHRA and CDR2 is YSYEKL. V was trimmed by 1 base and J by 2 bases, leaving 12 bases between them. The CDR3 DNA follows: TGCGCCAGCAGCCAAGCCGGGACTGCAACCTACGAGCAGTACTTC. This translates into CASSQAGTATYEQYF.

The chain is built from TRBV6-5 and TRBJ2-7, with D maybe TRBD1 (6 bases). Germline CDR1 is MNHEY and CDR2 is SVGAGI. The V end was cut by 4 bases, the J end by 4 bases, with 11 bases between. The CDR3 has 13 amino acids. CDR3 nucleotide sequence: TGTGCCAGCAGTTTAGGGACACTTTACGAGCAGTACTTC. This sequence encodes CASSLGTLYEQYF.

V and J are TRBV7-9 and TRBJ1-1, with TRBD1 identical over 10 bases. V was clipped by 0 bases and J by 5 bases; unmatched bases: 12. Germline CDR1 SEHNR, CDR2 FQNEAQ (reference sequence). The CDR3 loop spans 18 amino acids. CDR3 DNA sequence: TGTGCCAGCAGCTTAGCGCATGGGACAGGGGCCTCGGGGACTGAAGCTTTCTTT. It specifies CASSLAHGTGASGTEAFF.

V and J are TRBV11-2 and TRBJ2-5, with TRBD2 matching over 11 bases. V shed 1 base and J 5 bases; nucleotides not matched to a gene: 6. Germline V lookup: CDR1 SGHAT, CDR2 FQNNGV. The CDR3 loop spans 16 amino acids. Written as DNA, the CDR3 is TGTGCCAGCAGCTTAGTTCCTAGCGGGGGGAGGGAGACCCAGTACTTC. The encoded protein is CASSLVPSGGRETQYF.

V gene TRBV25-1 combines with J gene TRBJ1-6; unclear D gene. The germline V gene encodes CDR1 MGHDK and CDR2 SYGVNS. CDR3 size: 16 residues. Trimming stripped 1 base from V and 4 bases from J, with 11 bases between. The CDR3 spells CASSEFVGAYNSPLHF. In nucleotides, the CDR3 is TGTGCCAGCAGTGAATTTGTGGGCGCGTATAATTCACCCCTCCACTTT.

A single count supports this clone. The chain uses TRBV6-5 and TRBJ1-1, with a possible D match to TRBD1 (5 bases). V shed 8 bases and J shed 0 bases, with 10 bases lying between them. The CDR3 runs 13 residues. Germline V lookup: CDR1 MNHEY, CDR2 SVGAGI. The CDR3 loop reads CASRQRMNTEAFF. Written as DNA, the CDR3 is TGTGCCAGCCGACAGCGCATGAACACTGAAGCTTTCTTT.

The CDR3 region is CASSLGSGKVLYF. DNA for the CDR3: TGTGCCAGCAGCTTGGGGAGCGGGAAAGTTTTGTACTTC. This chain links TRBV5-6 with TRBJ2-4; 7 nucleotides align to TRBD2. CDR3 length equals 13 residues. The germline V gene has CDR1 SGHDT and CDR2 YYEEEE. The ends lost 0 bases at V and 15 bases at J; junction bases unmatched: 9. The full variable domain, with the rest looked up from reference TRBV5-6 and TRBJ2-4, is DAGVTQSPTHLIKTRGQQVTLRCSPKSGHDTVSWYQQALGQGPQFIFQYYEEEERQRGNFPDRFSGHQFPNYSSELNVNALLLGDSALYLCASSLGSGKVLYFGAGTRLSVL.

This chain uses TRBV4-3 with TRBJ2-3, with 8 bases lining up with TRBD2. The length of the CDR3 is 18 residues. V shed 0 bases and J 3 bases; nucleotides not matched to a gene: 11. The germline V gene encodes CDR1 LGHNA and CDR2 YSLEER. In DNA, the CDR3 is TGCGCCAGCAGCCAAGATCCGGTCGGGAGGGCCCGGACAGATACGCAGTATTTT. It is translated as CASSQDPVGRARTDTQYF.

The chain's CDR3 is CASTLPGLAGSYEQYF. CDR3 DNA: TGTGCCAGCACCCTCCCCGGACTAGCGGGGAGCTACGAGCAGTACTTC. The gene calls are TRBV28 and TRBJ2-7; 12 nucleotides match TRBD2. Germline V gene data show CDR1 as MDHEN and CDR2 as SYDVKM. This CDR3 is 16 amino acids long. The junction had 10 bases not matched to a gene; V was cut back by 7 bases and J by 3 bases.

A single count supports this clone. V usage is TRBV7-6 and J usage is TRBJ2-2; the D gene is possibly TRBD2 (5 bases). There are 16 residues in the CDR3. In germline, CDR1 is SGHVS, CDR2 FNYEAQ. Trimming pared 5 bases from V and 2 bases from J, leaving 15 bases between. This chain's CDR3 is CASSVGSGKNTGELFF. In DNA form, the CDR3 reads TGTGCCAGCAGCGTGGGCTCGGGGAAAAACACCGGGGAGCTGTTTTTT.

A remark on this clone: Other nucleotide sequences from this sample produce the same CDR3. The rearrangement links TRBV28 to TRBJ2-6; possibly TRBD2 for D (5 bases). Trimming removed 5 bases at V and 1 base at J, with 6 bases between. CDR3 size: 14 residues. Germline V CDR1 and CDR2: MDHEN, SYDVKM. The CDR3: CASSRGSGANVLTF. DNA of the CDR3: TGTGCCAGCAGTCGGGGTTCTGGGGCCAACGTCCTGACTTTC.

J is TRBJ2-6 and V is TRBV7-6, with D unresolved. This CDR3 has 15 residues. The germline V gene encodes CDR1 SGHVS and CDR2 FNYEAQ. V lost 5 bases and J 1 base, leaving 9 bases between the germline ends. The CDR3 bases are TGTGCCAGCAGCCGAAGTCTTTCTGGGGCCAACGTCCTGACTTTC. This codes for CASSRSLSGANVLTF.

CDR3 sequence (DNA): TGTGCCAGCAGGGTGGACAAGAGCTCCTACGAGCAGTACTTC. Translated, it gives CASRVDKSSYEQYF. The rearrangement joins TRBV25-1 to TRBJ2-7; the D gene is possibly TRBD1 (5 bases). Per the germline V gene, CDR1 is MGHDK and CDR2 is SYGVNS. The CDR3 extends over 14 amino acids. V was trimmed by 6 bases and J by 0 bases, leaving 12 bases between them.

This chain connects TRBV5-1 to TRBJ2-2; 15 bases align to TRBD2. Losses at the gene ends were 6 bases for V and 6 bases for J; bases not matched to a gene: 9. CDR3 length: 17 amino acids. The V gene's germline CDR1 is SGHRS and CDR2 YFSETQ. Here the CDR3 reads CASNGLAGGPSAGELFF. CDR3 nucleotide sequence: TGCGCCAGCAACGGACTAGCGGGAGGGCCGAGTGCCGGGGAGCTGTTTTTT.

This chain joins TRBV5-1 and TRBJ1-4; D possibly corresponds to TRBD1 (5 bases). The V and J ends lost 5 bases and 8 bases respectively, with 16 bases between them. The CDR3 sequence is 14 residues long. Germline CDR1 reads SGHRS; CDR2 reads YFSETQ. DNA of the CDR3: TGCGCCAGCAGGGTGCAGGGATGGGGAGAAAAACTGTTTTTT. Translation gives CASRVQGWGEKLFF.

The genes are TRBV15 and TRBJ1-1; D remains unclear. This CDR3 spans 14 amino acids. The V and J ends lost 0 bases and 5 bases respectively, with 10 bases between them. Germline V gene sequence: CDR1 LNHNV, CDR2 YYDKDF (reference sequence). In DNA form, the CDR3 reads TGTGCCACCAGCAGAGATCCCGGGAGGACTGAAGCTTTCTTT. Protein sequence: CATSRDPGRTEAFF.

This chain joins TRBV7-9 and TRBJ1-2; 8 bases match TRBD1. Germline V gene data show CDR1 as SEHNR and CDR2 as FQNEAQ (reference sequence). CDR3 length: 12 amino acids. Losses at the gene ends were 9 bases for V and 5 bases for J; bases not matched to a gene: 5. The CDR3 spells CARSGQVYGYTF. The CDR3 DNA reads TGTGCCAGATCGGGACAGGTTTATGGCTACACCTTC.

This clone was seen once. The J gene is TRBJ2-1, the V gene TRBV28; a possible D gene is TRBD2 (7 bases). The germline V and J ends were trimmed by 7 bases and 2 bases, with 15 bases remaining between them. The CDR3 covers 15 residues. Per germline, CDR1 MDHEN and CDR2 SYDVKM. CDR3 loop: CASTESGDTYNEQFF. CDR3 coding DNA: TGTGCCAGCACCGAAAGCGGGGACACCTACAATGAGCAGTTCTTC.

The rearrangement joins TRBV7-8 to TRBJ2-7, with D possibly being TRBD2 (6 bases). V was shortened by 1 base and J by 5 bases, with 15 bases between the two germline ends. In germline, CDR1 is SGHVS, CDR2 FQNEAQ. This CDR3 region has 15 residues. The CDR3 DNA is TGTGCCAGCAGCTTAGGTCTGGGGGGTAATCACGAGCAGTACTTC. It yields the protein CASSLGLGGNHEQYF.